The subject of this entry is one T cell receptor (beta chain). Germline V gene lookup returns CDR1 KGHDR and CDR2 SFDVKD. The V segment lost 7 bases and the J segment 0 bases; nucleotides outside the gene matches: 4. The length of the CDR3 is 15 residues. The data belong to a study of blood T cell repertoires in COVID-19. Generated by immunoSEQ multiplex PCR, the TCRdb table keeps only in-frame clones and is missing some. The table records 75,000 to 95,000 clones, 79% of them present only once. The sequence came from a woman of 80 years or more with active or convalescent COVID-19. Sequenced material: peripheral blood. This chain uses TRBV24-1 with TRBJ2-5, with 10 bases aligning to TRBD2. CDR3 sequence reads: CATRERGGYQETQYF. Here the CDR3 DNA reads TGTGCCACCAGGGAGCGGGGGGGGTACCAAGAGACCCAGTACTTC.